This paragraph covers one T cell receptor beta chain sequence. The target antigen is unknown. TCRdb re-called the RT-PCR reads with MiXCR, one entry per CDR3 protein. In the table there are some 850,000 distinct CDR3 sequences, around 20% of which are singletons. This sample is part of a study of response to subunit inactivated influenza vaccine. Findings and caveats of the study: Authors suggested few new T cells are recruited by each seasonal influenza vaccination.

The germline V and J ends were trimmed by 0 bases and 7 bases, with 11 bases remaining between them. Germline-derived CDR1 and CDR2 are SGHRS and YFSETQ. This CDR3 has 14 amino acids. V usage is TRBV5-1 and J usage is TRBJ2-1; TRBD2 might be the D (5 bases). This sequence was found in a man over 45 who received an inactivated influenza vaccine. The material was PBMCs from blood, obtained 5 to 6 days after vaccination. The CDR3 nucleotides are TGCGCCAGCAGCTTGGATACGGGATTAAATGAGCAGTTCTTC. As protein: CASSLDTGLNEQFF. Full variable domain (remainder filled in from reference TRBV5-1 and TRBJ2-1): KAGVTQTPRYLIKTRGQQVTLSCSPISGHRSVSWYQQTPGQGLQFLFEYFSETQRNKGNFPGRFSGRQFSNSRSEMNVSTLELGDSALYLCASSLDTGLNEQFFGPGTRLTVL.